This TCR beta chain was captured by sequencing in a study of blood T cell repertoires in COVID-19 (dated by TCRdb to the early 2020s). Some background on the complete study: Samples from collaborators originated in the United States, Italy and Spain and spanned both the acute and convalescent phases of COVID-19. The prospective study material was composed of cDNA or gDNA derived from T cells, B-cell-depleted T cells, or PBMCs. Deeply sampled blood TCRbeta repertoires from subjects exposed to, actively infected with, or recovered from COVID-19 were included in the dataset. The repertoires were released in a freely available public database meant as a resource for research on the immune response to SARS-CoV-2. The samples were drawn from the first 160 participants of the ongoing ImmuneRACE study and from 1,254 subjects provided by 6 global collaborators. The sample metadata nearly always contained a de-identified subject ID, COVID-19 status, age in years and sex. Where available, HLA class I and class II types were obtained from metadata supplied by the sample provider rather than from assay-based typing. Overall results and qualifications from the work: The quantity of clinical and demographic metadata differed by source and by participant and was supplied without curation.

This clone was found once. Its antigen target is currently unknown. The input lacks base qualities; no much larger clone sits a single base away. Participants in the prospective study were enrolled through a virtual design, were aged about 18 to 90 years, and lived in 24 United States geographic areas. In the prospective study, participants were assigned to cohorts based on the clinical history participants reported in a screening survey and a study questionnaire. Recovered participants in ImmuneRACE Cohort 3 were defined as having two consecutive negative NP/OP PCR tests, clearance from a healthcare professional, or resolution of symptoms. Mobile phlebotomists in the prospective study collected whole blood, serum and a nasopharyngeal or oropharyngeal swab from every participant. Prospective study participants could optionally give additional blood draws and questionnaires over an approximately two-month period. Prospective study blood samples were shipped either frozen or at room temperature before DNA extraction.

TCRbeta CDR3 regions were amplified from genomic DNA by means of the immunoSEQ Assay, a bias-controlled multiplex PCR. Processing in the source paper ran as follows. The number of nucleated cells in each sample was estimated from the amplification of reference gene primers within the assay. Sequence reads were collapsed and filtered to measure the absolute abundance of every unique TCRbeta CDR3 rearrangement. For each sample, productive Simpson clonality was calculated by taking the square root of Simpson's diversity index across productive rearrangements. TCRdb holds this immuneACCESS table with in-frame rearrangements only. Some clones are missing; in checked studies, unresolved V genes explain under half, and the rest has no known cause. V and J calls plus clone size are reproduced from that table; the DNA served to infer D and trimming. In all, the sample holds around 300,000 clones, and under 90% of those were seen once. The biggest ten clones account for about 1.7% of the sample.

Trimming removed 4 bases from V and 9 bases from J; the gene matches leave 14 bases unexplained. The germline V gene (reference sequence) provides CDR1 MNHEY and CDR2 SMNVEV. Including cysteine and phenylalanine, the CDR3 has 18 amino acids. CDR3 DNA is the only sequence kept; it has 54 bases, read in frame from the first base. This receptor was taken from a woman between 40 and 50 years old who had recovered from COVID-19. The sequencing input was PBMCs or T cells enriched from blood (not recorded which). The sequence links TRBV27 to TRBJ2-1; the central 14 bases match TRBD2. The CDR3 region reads CASSSPGTSGGPRVEQFF. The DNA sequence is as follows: TGTGCCAGCAGTTCCCCCGGGACTAGCGGGGGACCACGGGTTGAGCAGTTCTTC.